These T cell receptor beta chains were read from a single sample in a study of T cells in localized non-small cell lung cancer. Profiling relied on immunoSEQ multiplex PCR, and the TCRdb table lists in-frame clones only, not all of them. The sample holds 3,000 to 4,000 clones, approximately 37% seen once. The material sequenced was normal lung tissue next to the tumor, taken before any cancer treatment. These receptors were obtained from a woman aged 40-69 years with stage I lung adenocarcinoma. Each CDR3 is given with its conserved first and last residue. Each record gives: CDR3 protein, V gene, D gene, J gene, clone size. A D gene is named only where the DNA matches it firmly. Not all rows give a size; the values are once, few, many and, for expanded clones, a class.

CDR3 protein: CASSQAAGRVGNEQFF
V gene: TRBV14
D gene: .
J gene: TRBJ2-1
clone size: .

CDR3 protein: CASSLGLSPSYEQYF
V gene: TRBV11-3
D gene: .
J gene: TRBJ2-7
clone size: few

CDR3 protein: CASSSPSQGYWTQYF
V gene: TRBV6-8
D gene: .
J gene: TRBJ2-5
clone size: .

CDR3 protein: CASSREKNYGYTF
V gene: TRBV28
D gene: .
J gene: TRBJ1-2
clone size: few

CDR3 protein: CASSSGLVRELFF
V gene: TRBV9
D gene: TRBD2
J gene: TRBJ2-2
clone size: .

CDR3 protein: CATSRDRTGGTEAFF
V gene: TRBV15
D gene: TRBD1
J gene: TRBJ1-1
clone size: .

CDR3 protein: CASKSIVGLAGTDTQYF
V gene: TRBV19
D gene: TRBD2
J gene: TRBJ2-3
clone size: .

CDR3 protein: CASSRPGLWATGELFF
V gene: TRBV28
D gene: .
J gene: TRBJ2-2
clone size: .

CDR3 protein: CATLTGFGETQYF
V gene: TRBV6-8
D gene: .
J gene: TRBJ2-5
clone size: few

CDR3 protein: CASRNLAGGSVETQYF
V gene: TRBV6-8
D gene: TRBD2
J gene: TRBJ2-5
clone size: .

CDR3 protein: CASRAGFYEQYF
V gene: TRBV28
D gene: .
J gene: TRBJ2-7
clone size: .

CDR3 protein: CASSHRGTSDYNEQFF
V gene: TRBV7-4
D gene: TRBD2
J gene: TRBJ2-1
clone size: .

CDR3 protein: CASKYSNQPQHF
V gene: TRBV6-8
D gene: .
J gene: TRBJ1-5
clone size: few

CDR3 protein: CASSVVGDGEAFF
V gene: TRBV9
D gene: .
J gene: TRBJ1-1
clone size: few

CDR3 protein: CASSYSSRQGARNTEAFF
V gene: TRBV6-8
D gene: TRBD1
J gene: TRBJ1-1
clone size: .

CDR3 protein: CASYRSPTLSGRDSYNEQFF
V gene: TRBV6-8
D gene: TRBD2
J gene: TRBJ2-1
clone size: few

CDR3 protein: CASSPRQGESGELFF
V gene: TRBV18
D gene: TRBD1
J gene: TRBJ2-2
clone size: .

CDR3 protein: CASSTNRERNDQPQHF
V gene: TRBV27
D gene: .
J gene: TRBJ1-5
clone size: few

CDR3 protein: CASVGTGGAGNQPQHF
V gene: TRBV9
D gene: TRBD1
J gene: TRBJ1-5
clone size: medium-sized

CDR3 protein: CALRAAGPHEQFF
V gene: TRBV6-8
D gene: .
J gene: TRBJ2-1
clone size: .

CDR3 protein: CATSDKDRRRWDEQYF
V gene: TRBV15
D gene: .
J gene: TRBJ2-7
clone size: .

CDR3 protein: CASSQVRGFYEQYF
V gene: TRBV14
D gene: .
J gene: TRBJ2-7
clone size: .

CDR3 protein: CASLRGRASYEQYF
V gene: TRBV28
D gene: .
J gene: TRBJ2-7
clone size: .

CDR3 protein: CASSPMSRTLSSYEQYF
V gene: TRBV11-3
D gene: .
J gene: TRBJ2-7
clone size: medium-sized

CDR3 protein: CASSPPRLAGHYNEQFF
V gene: TRBV7-7
D gene: TRBD2
J gene: TRBJ2-1
clone size: .

CDR3 protein: CASSFTGTSYEQYF
V gene: TRBV6-8
D gene: .
J gene: TRBJ2-7
clone size: few

CDR3 protein: CASSPPGQGDADTQYF
V gene: TRBV9
D gene: TRBD1
J gene: TRBJ2-3
clone size: .

CDR3 protein: CASSYRVRGVPYEQYF
V gene: TRBV6-8
D gene: .
J gene: TRBJ2-7
clone size: .

CDR3 protein: CAWREQGALYEQYF
V gene: TRBV30
D gene: TRBD1
J gene: TRBJ2-7
clone size: few

CDR3 protein: CASSVEGVRYNEQFF
V gene: TRBV9
D gene: .
J gene: TRBJ2-1
clone size: .

CDR3 protein: CASSERGATEAFF
V gene: TRBV10-2
D gene: .
J gene: TRBJ1-1
clone size: .

CDR3 protein: CAWSAQGTNQPQHF
V gene: TRBV30
D gene: .
J gene: TRBJ1-5
clone size: few

CDR3 protein: CASSSGRGAGDTQYF
V gene: TRBV5-1
D gene: .
J gene: TRBJ2-3
clone size: .

CDR3 protein: CASSARMDTEAFF
V gene: TRBV9
D gene: .
J gene: TRBJ1-1
clone size: .

CDR3 protein: CASSLYSTGELFF
V gene: TRBV6-8
D gene: .
J gene: TRBJ2-2
clone size: few

CDR3 protein: CASSARQGYTEQYF
V gene: TRBV6-8
D gene: TRBD1
J gene: TRBJ2-7
clone size: medium-sized

CDR3 protein: CASSLRGYEQYF
V gene: TRBV28
D gene: .
J gene: TRBJ2-7
clone size: .

CDR3 protein: CASSLVAGGYEQYF
V gene: TRBV28
D gene: TRBD1
J gene: TRBJ2-7
clone size: few

CDR3 protein: CASSVTSLAKNIQYF
V gene: TRBV6-8
D gene: TRBD2
J gene: TRBJ2-4
clone size: few

CDR3 protein: CASSLRTSGYEQYF
V gene: TRBV11-3
D gene: TRBD2
J gene: TRBJ2-7
clone size: medium-sized

CDR3 protein: CASSIPEQGGYTF
V gene: TRBV19
D gene: .
J gene: TRBJ1-2
clone size: .

CDR3 protein: CASSQGTGLRPQHF
V gene: TRBV1
D gene: .
J gene: TRBJ1-5
clone size: few

CDR3 protein: CASSWADRGLQQYF
V gene: TRBV11-1
D gene: TRBD1
J gene: TRBJ2-7
clone size: .

CDR3 protein: CASSQALGAGEKLFF
V gene: TRBV14
D gene: .
J gene: TRBJ1-4
clone size: .

CDR3 protein: CASSATGGYGGELFF
V gene: TRBV9
D gene: TRBD1
J gene: TRBJ2-2
clone size: few

CDR3 protein: CASSPLGGPSNQPQHF
V gene: TRBV19
D gene: .
J gene: TRBJ1-5
clone size: .

CDR3 protein: CASRPSSSGLYEKLFF
V gene: TRBV28
D gene: .
J gene: TRBJ1-4
clone size: .

CDR3 protein: CASSEQESELFF
V gene: TRBV9
D gene: .
J gene: TRBJ1-4
clone size: few

CDR3 protein: CATSQNRGETQYF
V gene: TRBV19
D gene: .
J gene: TRBJ2-5
clone size: few

CDR3 protein: CASSIGWGSSYNEQFF
V gene: TRBV19
D gene: .
J gene: TRBJ2-1
clone size: few

CDR3 protein: CASSLIGGYNEQFF
V gene: TRBV11-3
D gene: .
J gene: TRBJ2-1
clone size: few

CDR3 protein: CASRHRGLSYNEQFF
V gene: TRBV28
D gene: TRBD1
J gene: TRBJ2-1
clone size: .